These 22 T cell receptor beta chains came from one sample sequenced in a study of blood T cell repertoires in COVID-19. TCRdb keeps only in-frame clones here, not all; method: immunoSEQ multiplex PCR. The sample holds 70,000 to 95,000 clones; 80% to 95% are singletons and the top ten take about 3.9%. The sequenced material came from peripheral blood. The receptors stem from a woman aged 50 to 60 in a cohort sampled during active COVID-19.

The chain links TRBV7-3 to TRBJ1-1, with a possible D match to TRBD1 (6 bases). The CDR3 length is 13 residues. V was trimmed by 0 bases and J by 4 bases, leaving 6 bases between them. Germline V gene data show CDR1 as SGHTA and CDR2 as FQGTGA. The CDR3 reads CASSLTGGTEAFF. The CDR3 coding sequence is TGTGCCAGCAGCTTAACAGGGGGCACTGAAGCTTTCTTT. The variable domain in full, completed from reference TRBV7-3 and TRBJ1-1, reads GAGVSQTPSNKVTEKGKYVELRCDPISGHTALYWYRQSLGQGPEFLIYFQGTGAADDSGLPNDRFFAVRPEGSVSTLKIQRTERGDSAVYLCASSLTGGTEAFFGQGTRLTVV.

There are a few counts of this clone. This sequence joins TRBV12-3 or TRBV12-4 and TRBJ1-1; 8 bases are shared with TRBD1. The CDR3 spans 11 residues. Losses at the gene ends were 6 bases for V and 10 bases for J; bases not matched to a gene: 4. CDR3 in amino acids: CASRRTGRAFF. CDR3 nucleotides: TGTGCCAGCAGGCGGACAGGGAGAGCTTTCTTT.

The chain uses TRBV11-3 and TRBJ2-1, with D maybe TRBD2 (7 bases). The CDR3 extends over 16 amino acids. The germline gives CDR1 SGHNT, CDR2 YENEEA. V lost 2 bases to trimming and J lost 12 bases, with 23 bases between them. This CDR3 reads CASSLIATSGTPAQFF. The CDR3 nucleotides read TGTGCCAGCAGCTTAATCGCAACAAGCGGGACACCAGCGCAGTTCTTC.

The V call is TRBV3-1 (or the pseudogene TRBV3-2), the J call TRBJ2-6; TRBD1 aligns across 8 bases. The ends lost 4 bases at V and 1 base at J; junction bases unmatched: 9. This CDR3 has 18 amino acids. Germline V gene data show CDR1 as LGHDT and CDR2 as YNNKEL (reference sequence). The CDR3 sequence: CASSLRGPGSSGANVLTF. CDR3 bases: TGTGCCAGCAGCCTCAGGGGGCCGGGCTCTTCTGGGGCCAACGTCCTGACTTTC.

This chain links TRBV11-1 with TRBJ2-5; 10 bases are shared with TRBD2. The CDR3 runs 14 residues. V shed 2 bases and J 7 bases; nucleotides not matched to a gene: 4. Germline loops: CDR1 SGHAT, CDR2 FQDESV (reference sequence). CDR3 nucleotides: TGTGCCAGCAGCTTATCCCGACTAGCGGGGACCCAGTACTTC. Its translation is CASSLSRLAGTQYF.

V is TRBV7-9 and J is TRBJ2-1, with 7 bases that match TRBD2. Losses at the gene ends were 2 bases for V and 3 bases for J; bases not matched to a gene: 16. The germline V gene encodes CDR1 SEHNR and CDR2 FQNEAQ (reference sequence). CDR3 length: 19 amino acids. CDR3 protein: CASSLLRRGSFPGYNEQFF. As DNA, the CDR3 is TGTGCCAGCAGCTTATTAAGGCGGGGGAGCTTCCCTGGCTACAATGAGCAGTTCTTC.

V is TRBV7-2 and J is TRBJ2-1, with TRBD2 matching 11 bases. V was clipped by 1 base and J by 11 bases; unmatched bases: 13. The CDR3 is 17 residues long. From germline, CDR1 is SGHTA and CDR2 FQGNSA. CDR3 region: CASSLDPTSGTTMKQFF. CDR3 in DNA: TGTGCCAGCAGCTTAGACCCGACTAGCGGGACAACAATGAAGCAGTTCTTC.

This chain joins TRBV5-6 and TRBJ1-2; D uncertain. Germline V gene data show CDR1 as SGHDT and CDR2 as YYEEEE. V lost 2 bases, J lost 7 bases, and 9 bases lay in between. CDR3 length: 12 residues. The CDR3 DNA sequence: TGTGCCAGCAGCTTCTCTAAGAGTGGCTACACCTTC. Translated: CASSFSKSGYTF.

V gene TRBV18 combines with J gene TRBJ2-1, with D unclear. The germline gives CDR1 KGHSH, CDR2 LQKENI. This CDR3 spans 16 amino acids. The ends were cut back, 1 base at V and 0 bases at J, with 10 bases in the middle. CDR3 DNA sequence: TGTGCCAGCTCACCACGGTATATGCGCTCCTACAATGAGCAGTTCTTC. It translates to CASSPRYMRSYNEQFF.

This clone has more than one count but fewer than ten. The rearrangement uses TRBV5-1 and TRBJ2-7, with 8 nucleotides matching TRBD2. V lost 1 base, J lost 4 bases, and 10 bases stayed unmatched. In germline, CDR1 is SGHRS, CDR2 YFSETQ. This CDR3 contains 16 residues. The CDR3 DNA reads TGCGCCAGCAGCTTGTGGGGTAGCGGGACCAGTTACGAGCAGTACTTC. Its protein is CASSLWGSGTSYEQYF.

This chain joins TRBV6-5 and TRBJ1-3; D is uncertain. From germline, CDR1 is MNHEY and CDR2 SVGAGI. Between the trimmed V and J ends, which lost 4 bases and 0 bases, there was a span of 7 bases. This CDR3 spans 14 amino acids. The chain's CDR3 is CASSFPYSGNTIYF. The CDR3 coding sequence is TGTGCCAGCAGTTTTCCGTACTCTGGAAACACCATATATTTT.

This sequence joins TRBV19 and TRBJ2-1; 9 nucleotides agree with TRBD2. Germline assignment: CDR1 LNHDA and CDR2 SQIVND (reference sequence). The ends lost 11 bases at V and 5 bases at J; junction bases unmatched: 10. The CDR3 extends over 14 amino acids. CDR3 sequence reads: CAGLAGGRHNEQFF. CDR3 in DNA: TGTGCCGGGTTGGCGGGAGGGAGACACAATGAGCAGTTCTTC.

The rearrangement links TRBV2 to TRBJ1-5; perhaps TRBD1 as D (5 bases). The germline CDR1 and CDR2 sequences are SNHLY and FYNNEI. The CDR3 has 13 residues. V lost 8 bases and J lost 3, with 11 bases in between. In DNA, the CDR3 is TGTGCCAGCGCGGGGGAGATCAATCAGCCCCAGCATTTT. Translating it yields CASAGEINQPQHF.

This clone was detected only once. The chain is built from TRBV11-2 and TRBJ1-2, with 9 bases that match TRBD1. Germline CDR1 is SGHAT and CDR2 is FQNNGV. This CDR3 comprises 19 residues. V dropped 2 bases and J dropped 4; count of bases not matched to a gene: 17. DNA of the CDR3: TGTGCCAGCAGCTTAATAGGCGGGGGGACAGGGACCCTAGGCTATGGCTACACCTTC. Protein product: CASSLIGGGTGTLGYGYTF.

The rearrangement uses TRBV6-5 and TRBJ2-7, with 10 bases identical to TRBD2. The ends lost 6 bases at V and 2 bases at J; junction bases unmatched: 4. Germline V gene sequence: CDR1 MNHEY, CDR2 SVGAGI. CDR3 length: 14 residues. The CDR3 loop reads CASRSSGGTYEQYF. DNA of the CDR3: TGTGCCAGCAGGTCTAGCGGGGGAACCTACGAGCAGTACTTC.

As for this clone: A read error may account for a junction end that differs from germline. The chain combines TRBV7-7 with TRBJ2-2; a possible D gene is TRBD2 (6 bases). CDR1 and CDR2 from the germline V gene are SSHAT and FNYEAQ (reference sequence). The CDR3 has 14 amino acids. CDR3 nucleotide sequence: TGTGCTAGCAGCTTAGCGGCGGGGTCCGGGGAGCTGTTTTTT. It codes for CASSLAAGSGELFF.

This rearrangement joins TRBV5-6 to TRBJ1-1; D gene unclear. Trimming left V 4 bases short and J 1 base short, with 11 bases between. The CDR3 sequence is 14 residues long. CDR1 is SGHDT and CDR2 is YYEEEE in the germline V gene. The CDR3 region is CASSQLTKNTEAFF. CDR3 bases: TGTGCCAGCAGCCAATTGACAAAGAACACTGAAGCTTTCTTT.

The chain combines TRBV5-1 with TRBJ2-5, with TRBD2 identical over 10 bases. CDR3 length equals 17 residues. V shed 4 bases, J shed 3 bases, and the junction held 12 bases outside the gene matches. Germline V gene lookup returns CDR1 SGHRS and CDR2 YFSETQ. The CDR3 spells CASSPGTLAGAKETQYF. In DNA, the CDR3 is TGCGCCAGCAGCCCCGGGACCCTAGCGGGAGCTAAAGAGACCCAGTACTTC. Looking up the rest from reference TRBV5-1 and TRBJ2-5 gives the full variable domain: KAGVTQTPRYLIKTRGQQVTLSCSPISGHRSVSWYQQTPGQGLQFLFEYFSETQRNKGNFPGRFSGRQFSNSRSEMNVSTLELGDSALYLCASSPGTLAGAKETQYFGPGTRLLVL.

J is TRBJ1-2 and V is TRBV19; D is unresolved. The CDR3 consists of 14 residues. Germline CDR1 and CDR2: LNHDA and SQIVND (reference sequence). The V end was cut by 10 bases, the J end by 8 bases, with 23 bases between. Here the CDR3 reads CAIGRLGSMGGYTF. CDR3 coding DNA: TGTGCCATTGGGAGATTAGGGTCCATGGGGGGCTACACCTTC.

The chain uses TRBV13 and TRBJ1-2; D unresolved. The CDR3 spans 12 residues. Trimming took 0 bases from V and 4 from J, leaving 3 bases between them. Germline V lookup: CDR1 PRHDT, CDR2 FYEKMQ (reference sequence). The CDR3 reads CASSLGSYGYTF. In nucleotides, the CDR3 is TGTGCCAGCAGCTTAGGGAGCTATGGCTACACCTTC.

The chain is built from TRBV7-9 and TRBJ2-6, with unresolved D. This CDR3 is built from 15 residues. Germline V gives CDR1 SEHNR, CDR2 FQNEAQ (reference sequence). Trimming shortened V by 3 bases and J by 4 bases, and 10 bases separated the two germline ends. The CDR3 DNA reads TGTGCCAGCAGCTTTGAACAGACAGGGGCCAACGTCCTGACTTTC. This encodes CASSFEQTGANVLTF.

The chain links TRBV4-1 to TRBJ2-1; D is undetermined. V was cut by 1 base and J by 0 bases, with 7 bases left in between. Germline values: CDR1 MGHRA, CDR2 YSYEKL. This CDR3 has 15 residues. This chain's CDR3 is CASSQGYSSYNEQFF. CDR3 nucleotides: TGCGCCAGCAGCCAAGGGTACAGCTCCTACAATGAGCAGTTCTTC.